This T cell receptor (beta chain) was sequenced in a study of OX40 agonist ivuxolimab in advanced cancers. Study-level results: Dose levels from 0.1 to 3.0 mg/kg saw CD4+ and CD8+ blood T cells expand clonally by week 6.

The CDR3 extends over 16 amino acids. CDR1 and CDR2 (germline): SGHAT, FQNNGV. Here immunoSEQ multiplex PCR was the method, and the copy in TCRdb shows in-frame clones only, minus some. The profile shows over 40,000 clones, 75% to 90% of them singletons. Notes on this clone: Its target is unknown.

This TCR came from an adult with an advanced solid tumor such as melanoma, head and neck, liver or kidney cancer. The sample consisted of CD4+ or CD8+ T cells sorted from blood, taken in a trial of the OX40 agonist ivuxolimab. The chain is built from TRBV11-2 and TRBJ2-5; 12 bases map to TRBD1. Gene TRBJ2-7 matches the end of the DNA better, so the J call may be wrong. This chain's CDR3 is CASSPGQGALGYEQYF. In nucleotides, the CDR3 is TGTGCCAGCAGCCCGGGACAGGGGGCTCTTGGGTACGAGCAGTACTTC.